This TCR beta chain was identified during a study of lung T cells in sarcoidosis with Löfgren's syndrome. The ends were cut back, 0 bases at V and 2 bases at J, with 11 bases in the middle. The CDR3 is 15 residues long. Germline V gene data show CDR1 as LGHNA and CDR2 as YNFKEQ. Points from the study as a whole: Sarcoidosis antigen recognition was only suggested, antigen unidentified. Shared TRAV12-1 and TRBV2 CDR3 motifs across Löfgren's syndrome patients reportedly suggested public CD4+ TCRs. Paired TRAV12-1/TRBV2 TCRs showed CDR3 homology and preferential pairing.

This clonotype was seen many times. The target antigen is unknown. TCRdb recomputed calls from the reads with MiXCR, one row per CDR3 protein. The table shows some 18,000 distinct CDR3 sequences, with 20% to 25% occurring only once. This sequence originates from a human donor with sarcoidosis (Löfgren's syndrome or another form), or a control subject (not recorded which). The chain couples TRBV4-2 to TRBJ2-7; no clear D gene. Material: CD4+ T cells from PBMCs. The CDR3 nucleotides are TGTGCCAGCAGCCAAGATGTCGGAAAAACCTACGAGCAGTACTTC. Translating gives CASSQDVGKTYEQYF.